The 15 T cell receptor beta chains in this list originate from one sample, sequenced in a study of graft-versus-host responses after intestinal transplantation. The protocol was immunoSEQ multiplex PCR, while the TCRdb copy is restricted to in-frame clones and leaves out a portion. The sample holds roughly 6,900 clones, roughly a quarter seen once. The study plated about 200,000 CFSE-labeled responders with about 200,000 irradiated, violet-dye-labeled stimulators. Here the sequenced sample was alloreactive CD8+ T cells from a mixed lymphocyte reaction culture, taken before transplantation. Subset here: CFSE-low proliferating T cells sorted from roughly six-day pre-transplant mixed lymphocyte reaction (GvH or HvG direction). These receptors all stem from a human patient who was an organ donor for intestinal transplantation.

This clone came up a few times. CDR3 amino acids: CASSSSYEQYF. CDR3 nucleotide sequence: TGTGCCAGCAGTTCCTCCTACGAGCAGTACTTC. The chain combines TRBV27 with TRBJ2-7; D is unclear. The CDR3 is 11 amino acids. Germline loops: CDR1 MNHEY, CDR2 SMNVEV (reference sequence). V lost 4 bases and J 0 bases, leaving 1 base between the germline ends.

V gene TRBV4-1 combines with J gene TRBJ2-1, with D possibly being TRBD2 (5 bases). The CDR3 extends over 16 amino acids. Germline-derived CDR1 and CDR2 are MGHRA and YSYEKL. Trimming left V 1 base short and J 4 bases short, with 14 bases between. The CDR3 is CASSQVRLAYYNEQFF. CDR3 sequence (DNA): TGCGCCAGCAGCCAAGTAAGGCTAGCTTATTACAATGAGCAGTTCTTC.

This clone is categorized as medium-sized. The CDR3 region has the DNA TGTGCCAGCAGCTTAAACGGTGAGGGGGACTACAATACGCAGTATTTT. It codes for CASSLNGEGDYNTQYF. The chain carries TRBV13 and TRBJ2-3; TRBD2 might be the D (7 bases). CDR1 and CDR2 from the germline V gene are PRHDT and FYEKMQ (reference sequence). CDR3 length: 16 amino acids. The V gene lost 2 bases and the J gene lost 7 bases, with 19 bases spanning the gap.

This clone occurred a few times. The rearrangement uses TRBV27 and TRBJ1-3; no reliable D call. Trimming left V 7 bases short and J 0 bases short, with 10 bases between. Per germline, CDR1 MNHEY and CDR2 SMNVEV (reference sequence). This CDR3 is 14 amino acids long. The CDR3 bases are TGTGCCAGCACTTGTCCCTCCTCTGGAAACACCATATATTTT. Translated: CASTCPSSGNTIYF.

The V and J genes are TRBV7-6 and TRBJ1-1; TRBD1 is a possible D gene (6 bases). CDR1 and CDR2 from the germline V gene are SGHVS and FNYEAQ. This CDR3 has 12 amino acids. The V end lost 1 base, the J end lost 10 bases, and 10 bases lay between the germline ends. Here the CDR3 reads CASSLEGGGAFF. For the CDR3, the DNA is TGTGCCAGCAGCTTAGAAGGGGGGGGAGCTTTCTTT.

This rearrangement joins TRBV7-4 to TRBJ2-3; D not certain. Germline V gene data show CDR1 as SGHVT and CDR2 as SQSDAQ. Trimming took off 0 bases at V and 0 bases at J, with 7 bases between the two ends. The CDR3 spans 15 residues. The CDR3 sequence is CASSLAYTSTDTQYF. The CDR3 coding sequence is TGTGCCAGCAGCTTAGCGTACACTAGCACAGATACGCAGTATTTT.

This chain links TRBV7-7 with TRBJ2-4; D is undetermined. V shed 1 base and J shed 8 bases, with 18 bases lying between them. CDR3 length equals 16 residues. CDR1 SSHAT and CDR2 FNYEAQ come from the germline V gene (reference sequence). The CDR3 nucleotides are TGTGCCAGCAGCTTAGTGTTCTTACAAGGACGGGACATTCAGTACTTC. Its translation is CASSLVFLQGRDIQYF.

The chain employs TRBV28 and TRBJ2-7; maybe TRBD2 (6 bases). Trimming shortened V by 6 bases and J by 2 bases, and 14 bases separated the two germline ends. The CDR3 loop spans 14 amino acids. From germline, CDR1 is MDHEN and CDR2 SYDVKM. In DNA, the CDR3 is TGTGCCAGCAGGCTCCCCGGGGGAGCCTACGAGCAGTACTTC. This translates into CASRLPGGAYEQYF.

The chain employs TRBV9 and TRBJ1-6; D perhaps matches TRBD1 (5 bases). The CDR3 has 14 residues. The germline V and J ends were trimmed by 5 bases and 9 bases, with 15 bases remaining between them. Germline-derived CDR1 and CDR2 are SGDLS and YYNGEE. CDR3 in DNA: TGTGCCAGCAGAAAGACAGATTATGCTTCACCCCTCCACTTT. It translates to CASRKTDYASPLHF.

This clone came up a few times. Only one base separates this from a far larger clonotype, so it likely reflects a read error. Other DNA sequences in this specimen translate into the identical CDR3. This chain links TRBV5-4 with TRBJ2-2, with 7 bases identical to TRBD2. V shed 4 bases and J 0 bases; nucleotides not matched to a gene: 12. The CDR3 covers 18 residues. Germline values: CDR1 SGHNT, CDR2 YYREEE (reference sequence). CDR3 DNA sequence: TGTGCCAGCAGCCAAGATGTATGGACTAGTCCGAACACCGGGGAGCTGTTTTTT. Its protein is CASSQDVWTSPNTGELFF. The full variable domain, completed using reference TRBV5-4 and TRBJ2-2, is ETGVTQSPTHLIKTRGQQVTLRCSSQSGHNTVSWYQQALGQGPQFIFQYYREEENGRGNFPPRFSGLQFPNYSSELNVNALELDDSALYLCASSQDVWTSPNTGELFFGEGSRLTVL.

In its sample, this clone was seen a few times. This chain connects TRBV5-5 to TRBJ2-7; 7 bases map to TRBD2. Germline V CDR1 and CDR2: SGHKS, YYEKEE (reference sequence). This CDR3 has 15 amino acids. V shed 2 bases and J 2 bases; nucleotides not matched to a gene: 7. CDR3 in DNA: TGTGCCAGCAGCTTAGTGGGGACTACCGCCTACGAGCAGTACTTC. This gives the protein CASSLVGTTAYEQYF.

The V call is TRBV11-3, the J call TRBJ2-7; 7 bases agree with TRBD1. CDR1 and CDR2 from the germline V gene are SGHNT and YENEEA. J was trimmed by 4 bases and V by 5 bases; bases with no gene match: 8. The CDR3 spans 14 residues. For the CDR3, the DNA is TGTGCCAGCAGCCGACCGGGACAGTTTTACGAGCAGTACTTC. Amino acid sequence: CASSRPGQFYEQYF. The entire variable domain, with the rest obtained from reference TRBV11-3 and TRBJ2-7, is as follows: EAGVVQSPRYKIIEKKQPVAFWCNPISGHNTLYWYLQNLGQGPELLIRYENEEAVDDSQLPKDRFSAERLKGVDSTLKIQPAELGDSAVYLCASSRPGQFYEQYFGPGTRLTVT.

The genes are TRBV11-2 and TRBJ2-7; 10 nucleotides line up with TRBD2. J gave up 0 bases and V 5 bases, and 4 bases lay outside the gene matches. The CDR3 has 15 residues. Germline CDR1 SGHAT, CDR2 FQNNGV. In nucleotides, the CDR3 is TGTGCCAGCAGCGGGACTAGCGCCAGCTCCTACGAGCAGTACTTC. Its translation is CASSGTSASSYEQYF.

A few counts support this clone. This chain uses TRBV9 with TRBJ1-2; 8 bases fit TRBD1. The germline V gene encodes CDR1 SGDLS and CDR2 YYNGEE. The CDR3 is made up of 17 amino acids. Trimming took 1 base from V and 4 from J; bases not matched to a gene: 12. CDR3 sequence: CASSVWGRPGGSYGYTF. The CDR3 DNA reads TGTGCCAGCAGCGTATGGGGCAGGCCAGGGGGCAGCTATGGCTACACCTTC.

This rearrangement joins TRBV28 to TRBJ2-2; D is unclear. Germline-derived CDR1 and CDR2 are MDHEN and SYDVKM. CDR3 size: 14 residues. V was pared by 2 bases and J by 5 bases, with 9 bases between. CDR3 bases: TGTGCCAGCAGTTTAGAGTGGGTTACCGGGGAGCTGTTTTTT. Its protein is CASSLEWVTGELFF.